A selection of T cell receptor beta chains follows, all from one sample in a study of shared clonotypes between healthy human individuals. Measured with immunoSEQ multiplex PCR; TCRdb has only the in-frame clones, and not every one. The sample holds about 450,000 clones; 70% to 85% are singletons and the top ten take 10% to 15%. Material: PBMCs. All receptors derive from a woman between 40 and 55 years old in good health. Some clones in this sample may be carry-over from other donors' samples. CDR3s include the opening cysteine and the closing phenylalanine or tryptophan. D genes are given only for firm matches. Some rows have no size entry. The others give once, few or many, or a class for an expanded clone.

clone_size: once; v_call: TRBV19; d_call: TRBD1; j_call: TRBJ2-7; cdr3_aa: CANGDSSYEQYF; cdr3_nt: TGTGCCAACGGGGACAGCTCCTACGAGCAGTACTTC
clone_size: NA; v_call: TRBV5-8; d_call: NA; j_call: TRBJ1-4; cdr3_aa: CASSLGTGGGEKLFF; cdr3_nt: TGTGCCAGCAGCTTGGGTACGGGGGGCGGCGAAAAACTGTTTTTT
clone_size: once; v_call: TRBV5-6; d_call: TRBD2; j_call: TRBJ2-3; cdr3_aa: CASSLSGSTDTQYF; cdr3_nt: TGTGCCAGCAGCTTAAGCGGGAGTACAGATACGCAGTATTTT
clone_size: NA; v_call: TRBV10-3; d_call: NA; j_call: TRBJ2-1; cdr3_aa: CAISDLSYNEQFF; cdr3_nt: TGTGCCATCAGTGACTTGTCCTACAATGAGCAGTTCTTC
clone_size: NA; v_call: TRBV7-3; d_call: TRBD2; j_call: TRBJ2-3; cdr3_aa: CASSPGLAGMGTQYF; cdr3_nt: TGTGCCAGCAGTCCCGGACTAGCGGGAATGGGTACGCAGTATTTT
clone_size: NA; v_call: TRBV11-2; d_call: NA; j_call: TRBJ2-1; cdr3_aa: CASSPYGGKANNEQFF; cdr3_nt: TGTGCCAGCAGCCCCTATGGCGGGAAGGCCAACAATGAGCAGTTCTTC
clone_size: NA; v_call: TRBV19; d_call: NA; j_call: TRBJ2-5; cdr3_aa: CASSIKVLQETQYF; cdr3_nt: TGTGCCAGTAGTATCAAGGTCCTCCAAGAGACCCAGTACTTC
clone_size: NA; v_call: TRBV5-1; d_call: TRBD2; j_call: TRBJ2-2; cdr3_aa: CASSLLADNTGELFF; cdr3_nt: TGCGCCAGCAGCCTCCTAGCGGATAACACCGGGGAGCTGTTTTTT
clone_size: NA; v_call: TRBV28; d_call: TRBD1; j_call: TRBJ1-2; cdr3_aa: CASSGDSYGYTF; cdr3_nt: TGTGCCAGCAGTGGGGACAGCTATGGCTACACCTTC
clone_size: NA; v_call: TRBV7-2; d_call: TRBD2; j_call: TRBJ2-7; cdr3_aa: CASRTTSGRVPYEQYF; cdr3_nt: TGTGCCAGCAGGACAACTAGCGGGAGGGTTCCTTACGAGCAGTACTTC
clone_size: NA; v_call: TRBV7-2; d_call: TRBD2; j_call: TRBJ2-1; cdr3_aa: CASSYGSSGRNEQFF; cdr3_nt: TGTGCCAGCAGCTATGGTTCTAGCGGGAGAAATGAGCAGTTCTTC
clone_size: few; v_call: TRBV4-1; d_call: NA; j_call: TRBJ2-3; cdr3_aa: CASSQVRRLDTQYF; cdr3_nt: TGCGCCAGCAGCCAAGTGCGGCGCTTAGATACGCAGTATTTT
clone_size: NA; v_call: TRBV7-2; d_call: NA; j_call: TRBJ2-7; cdr3_aa: CASSSIPQGRSSYEQYF; cdr3_nt: TGTGCCAGCAGCTCGATTCCACAGGGAAGAAGCTCCTACGAGCAGTACTTC
clone_size: NA; v_call: TRBV6-4; d_call: NA; j_call: TRBJ2-1; cdr3_aa: CARRGGTHNEQFF; cdr3_nt: TGTGCCAGACGGGGCGGGACTCACAATGAGCAGTTCTTC
clone_size: NA; v_call: TRBV15; d_call: TRBD2; j_call: TRBJ2-1; cdr3_aa: CATSRGDYHNEQFF; cdr3_nt: TGTGCCACCAGCAGGGGGGACTACCACAATGAGCAGTTCTTC